This TCR beta chain was sequenced in a study of CXCR3-negative and CXCR3-positive naive CD8 T cells (dated by TCRdb to between 2018 and 2021). General notes on the study: In total, around 150 million TRB reads were obtained, or roughly 1.5 +/- 0.3 million reads per library. The diversity and physicochemical repertoire analyses included some 11 donors pooled from two independent experiments. Naive subsets from about 5 donors and memory cells from 3 donors were included in the TRBV-TRBJ cluster analysis. General conclusions and limits of the study: Compared with CXCR3-negative naive cells, CXCR3-positive naive cells had TRB CDR3s with higher hydrophobicity (lower Kidera factor 4), lower energy, and higher strength and volume indices. Freshly isolated PBMCs were used for most assays because CXCR3 expression partially decreased after cryopreservation. TRBV-TRBJ usage was similar between naive CXCR3-negative and CXCR3-positive cells from the same donor, while memory cells showed distinct patterns. Because surface CD5, which is linked to self-reactivity in mice, was comparable between the naive subsets, TCR interaction strength was also inferred from the physicochemical properties of TRB CDR3s. Both naive subsets had comparably high repertoire diversity, while memory CD8+ T cells had much lower repertoire diversity.

Instrument on record: NextSeq 550. The Human TCR Profiling Kit (MiLaboratory) was used to prepare UMI-labeled 5' RACE TRB cDNA libraries. cDNA synthesis used the entire amount of extracted RNA, and PCR amplification then used the entire amount of cDNA produced. Libraries were prepared in parallel with an identical number of PCR cycles. The paper's processing steps were these. With a requirement of at least two reads per UMI, MIGEC and MiXCR extracted about 50,000 +/- 10,000 unique UMI-labeled TRB cDNA molecules per library. On average, around 40,000 +/- 10,000 functional in-frame TRB CDR3 nucleotide clonotypes lacking stop codons were found per library. Diversity metrics, including normalized Shannon-Wiener and Chao1, were computed in VDJtools after downsampling to 5000 UMI-labeled TRB molecules per sample. Clonotype-size-weighted physicochemical properties of the central five CDR3 residues (interaction energy, strength, volume and Kidera factor 4) were computed in VDJtools. TCRdb reanalyzed the reads, keeping one entry per CDR3 protein sequence and omitting DNA. The V and J calls, along with clone size, are taken from TCRdb and not from the paper's own processing. The table for this sample lists under 75,000 distinct CDR3 sequences. The ten largest clones represent roughly 0.8% of the sample.

Concerning this clonotype itself: There is no known antigen for this receptor.

Each CD8+ T cell subset was flow-sorted in triplicate, and approximately 280,000 cells per subset were placed directly into RLT lysis buffer. To exclude memory contaminants, naive CD8+ T cells were stringently defined as CD45RO-CCR7+CD27+CD95-. Peripheral blood mononuclear cells were isolated from buffy coats by standard density gradient centrifugation. A FACSAria III was used to flow-sort naive CXCR3-negative and CXCR3-positive CD8+ T cells. Total RNA was extracted from sorted cells with an RNeasy Mini Kit. The cysteine opens and the phenylalanine closes a CDR3 of 14 amino acids. The DNA sequence is not available. The germline V gene supplies CDR1 SQVTM and CDR2 ANQGSEA.

This receptor was taken from a human donor in good health. Some clones in this sample may be carry-over from other donors' samples. The V and J genes are TRBV29-1 and TRBJ2-7; TCRdb indicates TRBD1, and absent DNA this call remains unverified. The sample taken for sequencing was naive CXCR3+ CD8+ T cells from blood. The sample's cell subset or site label is to be understood as: CD45RO-CCR7+CD27+CD95- naive CD8+ T cells expressing CXCR3 (TNR3+). The CDR3 has the sequence CSVEGGGAPVEQYF.